This record covers a single TCR beta chain. The V end lost 1 base, the J end lost 8 bases, and 17 bases lay between the germline ends. The CDR3 sequence is 15 residues long. CDR1 and CDR2 from the germline V gene are SGHVS and FQNEAQ. This specimen comes from a study of blood T cell repertoires in COVID-19. At the level of the study: The origin of the acute and convalescent COVID-19 samples was the United States, Italy and Spain. T cells, B-cell-depleted T cells, or PBMCs supplied cDNA or gDNA.

The authors' processing: Amplification from reference gene primers served as the basis for estimated nucleated cell counts. Clones were sequenced by immunoSEQ multiplex PCR, and TCRdb holds only the in-frame ones, with some missing. V and J calls and clone size come straight from that table; D and trimming were deduced from the DNA. The sample has roughly 84,000 clones, 80% to 90% seen once. The V and J genes are TRBV7-8 and TRBJ1-2; tentatively, D is TRBD1 (6 bases). This receptor was identified in a woman older than 75 with acute or convalescent COVID-19. Sequencing input: peripheral blood. The CDR3 sequence is CASSLESRQVWGYTF. In DNA form, the CDR3 reads TGTGCCAGCAGCTTAGAATCTCGACAGGTCTGGGGCTACACCTTC.